These 2 T cell receptor beta chains came from one sample sequenced in a study of identical twins. One entry per CDR3 protein, called by TCRdb with MiXCR from the 5' RACE reads. This table has around 530,000 distinct CDR3 sequences, roughly 15% appearing once. Separately, the same data were catalogued under a study of yellow fever vaccine responses in identical twins.

Sequencing input: CD4+ T cells sorted from blood. Every receptor here comes from a young woman in good health.

This clonotype appeared a few times. The chain couples TRBV7-2 to TRBJ2-7; D is unresolved. The CDR3 contains 11 residues. The V gene lost 4 bases and the J gene lost 3 bases, with 4 bases spanning the gap. The germline V gene encodes CDR1 SGHTA and CDR2 FQGNSA. CDR3 coding DNA: TGTGCCAGCAGCTCTGTCTACGAGCAGTACTTC. The encoded protein is CASSSVYEQYF. Filled out from reference TRBV7-2 and TRBJ2-7, the complete variable domain reads GAGVSQSPSNKVTEKGKDVELRCDPISGHTALYWYRQSLGQGLEFLIYFQGNSAPDKSGLPSDRFSAERTGGSVSTLTIQRTQQEDSAVYLCASSSVYEQYFGPGTRLTVT.

This clonotype was seen a handful of times. The chain recombines TRBV6-1 with TRBJ2-7; perhaps D is TRBD1 or TRBD2 (6 bases each). V lost 6 bases, J lost 2 bases, and 17 bases lay in between. Germline CDR1 and CDR2: MNHNS and SASEGT. The CDR3 runs 15 residues. CDR3: CASSRGQGSPYEQYF. In DNA form, the CDR3 reads TGTGCCAGCAGCCGGGGGCAGGGGAGCCCCTACGAGCAGTACTTC.